These 30 T cell receptor beta chains were sequenced from one sample in a study of blood T cell repertoires in COVID-19. Repertoires were generated with immunoSEQ multiplex PCR, while TCRdb's copy carries only in-frame clones and drops some. The repertoire includes some 93,000 clones, around nine tenths of them detected once, and around a tenth sits in the top ten. Source material: peripheral blood. Receptors were obtained from a man aged 50-59 years with acute or convalescent COVID-19.

This clone was observed once. The chain links TRBV7-2 to TRBJ1-5; 7 positions match TRBD1. Germline assignment: CDR1 SGHTA and CDR2 FQGNSA. The CDR3 has 17 residues. V was pared by 2 bases and J by 7 bases, with 14 bases of the junction left unmatched. The CDR3 protein is CASSLRIGGGMSQPQHF. CDR3 sequence (DNA): TGTGCCAGCAGCTTAAGAATAGGGGGCGGAATGAGCCAGCCCCAGCATTTT.

The chain has TRBV4-1 and TRBJ2-1; D ambiguous. The germline V gene has CDR1 MGHRA and CDR2 YSYEKL. The V end lost 5 bases, the J end lost 10 bases, and 15 bases lay between the germline ends. The CDR3 has 13 residues. CDR3 bases: TGCGCCAGCAGCACCCCCGAGCGAAGGGAGCAGTTCTTC. This codes for CASSTPERREQFF.

The chain has TRBV7-2 and TRBJ1-1; TRBD1 is a possible D gene (6 bases). CDR1 and CDR2 from the germline V gene are SGHTA and FQGNSA. The CDR3 consists of 18 residues. Trimming removed 6 bases at V and 4 bases at J, with 27 bases between. CDR3 DNA sequence: TGTGCCAGCAGTCCAGACGGACAGAGCCTTTTAAGGGGCACTGAAGCTTTCTTT. This codes for CASSPDGQSLLRGTEAFF.

The rearrangement joins TRBV18 to TRBJ1-1; 8 bases are shared with TRBD1. CDR1 KGHSH and CDR2 LQKENI come from the germline V gene. Trimming took 2 bases from V and 4 from J; bases not matched to a gene: 6. This CDR3 spans 15 amino acids. The CDR3 loop reads CASSPYQGASTEAFF. For the CDR3, the DNA is TGTGCCAGCTCACCATATCAGGGGGCATCCACTGAAGCTTTCTTT.

Here the CDR3 reads CASSRLAPYEQYF. The CDR3, as DNA: TGTGCCAGCAGTCGACTAGCGCCATACGAGCAGTACTTC. J is TRBJ2-7 and V is TRBV2; 8 bases line up with TRBD2. The germline V gene has CDR1 SNHLY and CDR2 FYNNEI. Trimming removed 5 bases from V and 4 bases from J; junction bases left unmatched: 4. This CDR3 spans 13 amino acids.

This clone appeared a few times. The chain employs TRBV5-1 and TRBJ2-7, with D maybe TRBD1 (6 bases). This CDR3 is 13 amino acids long. Germline V gene data show CDR1 as SGHRS and CDR2 as YFSETQ. V was cut by 4 bases and J by 3 bases, with 11 bases left in between. The DNA of the CDR3 is TGCGCCAGCAGCAGAACAGGGAGCTACGAGCAGTACTTC. Translation gives CASSRTGSYEQYF. The whole variable domain, remainder taken from reference TRBV5-1 and TRBJ2-7, is KAGVTQTPRYLIKTRGQQVTLSCSPISGHRSVSWYQQTPGQGLQFLFEYFSETQRNKGNFPGRFSGRQFSNSRSEMNVSTLELGDSALYLCASSRTGSYEQYFGPGTRLTVT.

The chain has TRBV10-1 and TRBJ1-1; no reliable D call. From germline, CDR1 is WNHNN and CDR2 SYGVQD (reference sequence). Trimming took 11 bases from V and 3 from J, leaving 16 bases between them. The CDR3 length is 13 residues. CDR3 region: CAVQEALYTEAFF. DNA for the CDR3: TGCGCCGTCCAGGAGGCTCTATACACTGAAGCTTTCTTT.

The rearrangement uses TRBV6-4 and TRBJ2-1; no definite D call. CDR3 size: 13 residues. V dropped 6 bases and J dropped 8 bases, with 14 bases sitting between them. In germline, CDR1 is MRHNA, CDR2 SNTAGT. Written as DNA, the CDR3 is TGTGCCAGCAGGGCTGGGCCCTGGGATGAGCAGTTCTTC. Protein: CASRAGPWDEQFF.

This clone was recorded only once. CDR3 nucleotides: TGTGCCAGTAGTATTGGTAGCGGAGCCACCTACAATGAGCAGTTCTTC. Translated: CASSIGSGATYNEQFF. This chain connects TRBV19 to TRBJ2-1, with D tentatively TRBD2 (6 bases). Trimming shortened V by 3 bases and J by 2 bases, and 14 bases separated the two germline ends. Germline V gene sequence: CDR1 LNHDA, CDR2 SQIVND (reference sequence). The CDR3 contains 16 residues.

The CDR3 here is CASSLRQGPQPQHF. DNA of the CDR3: TGTGCCAGTAGTTTACGACAGGGTCCTCAGCCCCAGCATTTT. The J gene is TRBJ1-5, the V gene TRBV19; 7 bases agree with TRBD1. The J segment lost 6 bases and the V segment lost 5 bases, leaving 7 bases of the junction unmatched. CDR1 and CDR2 from the germline V gene are LNHDA and SQIVND (reference sequence). This CDR3 contains 14 residues.

The chain has TRBV10-3 and TRBJ2-1; TRBD2 matches 12 bases. V shed 4 bases and J 3 bases; nucleotides not matched to a gene: 1. Germline V gives CDR1 ENHRY, CDR2 SYGVKD. The CDR3 extends over 15 amino acids. In DNA form, the CDR3 reads TGTGCCATCAGTGGGACTAGCGGGATCTACAATGAGCAGTTCTTC. It encodes CAISGTSGIYNEQFF.

The chain employs TRBV7-9 and TRBJ1-4; D is perhaps TRBD1 (5 bases). Trimming cost V 5 bases and J 0 bases, with 10 bases left between them. The CDR3 is 15 residues long. Per the germline V gene, CDR1 is SEHNR and CDR2 is FQNEAQ (reference sequence). The CDR3 nucleotides are TGTGCCAGCAGCGTCACACAGGCAACTAATGAAAAACTGTTTTTT. Translation: CASSVTQATNEKLFF.

This chain joins TRBV5-5 and TRBJ2-1, with D possibly TRBD2 on 6 matching bases. The CDR3 is 15 amino acids. Trimming took 4 bases from V and 6 from J, leaving 17 bases between them. Germline values: CDR1 SGHKS, CDR2 YYEKEE (reference sequence). The CDR3 bases are TGTGCCAGCAGCCGGGGGAGTTCAGGCAGCAATGAGCAGTTCTTC. This sequence encodes CASSRGSSGSNEQFF.

The rearrangement uses TRBV11-3 and TRBJ1-5; 7 nucleotides match TRBD1. The trim removed 2 bases at V and 11 bases at J, leaving 6 bases unmatched. The CDR3 is 13 amino acids. CDR1 and CDR2 from the germline V gene are SGHNT and YENEEA. The CDR3 DNA is TGTGCCAGCAGCTTAAACAGGGGTGGGACCCAGCATTTT. Translation: CASSLNRGGTQHF. Complete variable domain (other parts from reference TRBV11-3 and TRBJ1-5): EAGVVQSPRYKIIEKKQPVAFWCNPISGHNTLYWYLQNLGQGPELLIRYENEEAVDDSQLPKDRFSAERLKGVDSTLKIQPAELGDSAVYLCASSLNRGGTQHFGDGTRLSIL.

The sample holds one count of this clone. This chain connects TRBV6-5 to TRBJ1-3; 8 positions match TRBD1. Germline CDR1 is MNHEY and CDR2 is SVGAGI. With V trimmed by 2 bases and J by 4 bases, 7 bases remained unmatched. CDR3 length: 16 residues. For the CDR3, the DNA is TGTGCCAGCAGTTACGGCCAGGGGGCAGCCGGAAACACCATATATTTT. Protein sequence: CASSYGQGAAGNTIYF.

CDR3 region: CATSDSDRGYEQYF. CDR3 sequence (DNA): TGTGCCACCAGTGATTCCGACAGAGGCTACGAGCAGTACTTC. The genes are TRBV24-1 and TRBJ2-7, with D perhaps matching TRBD1 (5 bases). Germline-derived CDR1 and CDR2 are KGHDR and SFDVKD. Trimming took off 2 bases at V and 3 bases at J, with 10 bases between the two ends. The CDR3 contains 14 residues.

The V and J genes are TRBV3-1 (or the pseudogene TRBV3-2) and TRBJ2-1; TRBD2 matches 9 bases. The CDR3 sequence is 16 residues long. Germline trimming cut 4 bases from V and 0 bases from J; bases unmatched to any gene: 4. From germline, CDR1 is LGHDT and CDR2 YNNKEL (reference sequence). The CDR3 DNA is TGTGCCAGCAGCCTAGCGGGAGCGAGCTCCTACAATGAGCAGTTCTTC. Its translation is CASSLAGASSYNEQFF.

The count of this clone is one. CDR3 protein: CASSWVGGNNEQFF. Written as DNA, the CDR3 is TGTGCCAGCAGCTGGGTCGGGGGAAACAATGAGCAGTTCTTC. The J gene is TRBJ2-1, the V gene TRBV9; maybe TRBD2 (6 bases). Trimming removed 4 bases at V and 5 bases at J, with 13 bases between. The CDR3 extends over 14 amino acids. From germline, CDR1 is SGDLS and CDR2 YYNGEE. The variable domain in full, completed from reference TRBV9 and TRBJ2-1, reads DSGVTQTPKHLITATGQRVTLRCSPRSGDLSVYWYQQSLDQGLQFLIQYYNGEERAKGNILERFSAQQFPDLHSELNLSSLELGDSALYFCASSWVGGNNEQFFGPGTRLTVL.

The chain employs TRBV18 and TRBJ2-5; the D is unclear. Germline CDR1 and CDR2: KGHSH and LQKENI. The CDR3 is 13 residues long. The ends were cut back, 1 base at V and 5 bases at J, with 8 bases in the middle. The CDR3 is CASSPRLDETQYF. The CDR3 DNA reads as TGTGCCAGCTCACCACGTCTAGACGAGACCCAGTACTTC. Using reference TRBV18 and TRBJ2-5 for the parts outside the CDR3, the full variable domain is NAGVMQNPRHLVRRRGQEARLRCSPMKGHSHVYWYRQLPEEGLKFMVYLQKENIIDESGMPKERFSAEFPKEGPSILRIQQVVRGDSAAYFCASSPRLDETQYFGPGTRLLVL.

A remark on this clone: This sample includes further DNA sequences coding for the same CDR3. The chain couples TRBV18 to TRBJ1-1; TRBD1 is a possible D gene (5 bases). This CDR3 has 15 amino acids. Germline V lookup: CDR1 KGHSH, CDR2 LQKENI. With 3 bases removed from V and 1 base from J, the gap between germline ends came to 12 bases. DNA for the CDR3: TGTGCCAGCTCACCTTTACTGACAGCGAACACTGAAGCTTTCTTT. Translating gives CASSPLLTANTEAFF.

The gene calls are TRBV3-1 (or the pseudogene TRBV3-2) and TRBJ2-3; 11 bases agree with TRBD2. This CDR3 spans 16 amino acids. J was trimmed by 6 bases and V by 1 base; bases with no gene match: 6. CDR1 and CDR2 (germline): LGHDT, YNNKEL (reference sequence). CDR3 sequence reads: CASSQVGLAVADTQYF. The DNA for the CDR3 is TGTGCCAGCAGCCAAGTGGGACTAGCGGTTGCGGATACGCAGTATTTT.

The J gene is TRBJ2-3, the V gene TRBV11-2; tentatively, D is TRBD2 (6 bases). V dropped 3 bases and J dropped 4 bases, with 11 bases sitting between them. Germline CDR1 and CDR2: SGHAT and FQNNGV. The CDR3 is 14 residues long. CDR3 region: CASSFGGIADTQYF. In DNA form, the CDR3 reads TGTGCCAGCAGCTTTGGGGGGATCGCAGATACGCAGTATTTT.

This clone was seen just once. V gene TRBV11-3 combines with J gene TRBJ1-1, with D possibly matching TRBD1 (6 bases). Germline V gives CDR1 SGHNT, CDR2 YENEEA. V was cut by 4 bases and J by 5 bases, with 11 bases left in between. The CDR3 sequence is 13 residues long. The CDR3 DNA is TGTGCCAGCAGCTCCTCCAGGGGTACTGAAGCTTTCTTT. It yields the protein CASSSSRGTEAFF.

This clone was found once. The chain is built from TRBV10-2 and TRBJ2-5; D is ambiguous. V lost 3 bases and J lost 5, with 13 bases in between. Looked up from germline, CDR1 is WSHSY and CDR2 is SAAADI. The CDR3 has 14 residues. The CDR3 sequence: CASSENSLMETQYF. CDR3 sequence (DNA): TGCGCCAGCAGTGAAAATAGTCTTATGGAGACCCAGTACTTC.

The chain has TRBV28 and TRBJ1-6; D gene unclear. The CDR3 extends over 12 amino acids. Germline V lookup: CDR1 MDHEN, CDR2 SYDVKM. V gave up 2 bases and J gave up 7 bases, with 3 bases separating them. The CDR3 coding sequence is TGTGCCAGCAGTTTACAGAATTCACCCCTCCACTTT. It is translated as CASSLQNSPLHF.

CDR3 loop: CASSFIGWGNEQYF. CDR3 in DNA: TGCGCCAGCAGCTTTATTGGGTGGGGCAACGAGCAGTACTTC. The rearrangement uses TRBV5-1 and TRBJ2-7, with D possibly matching TRBD1 (5 bases). Trimming pared 2 bases from V and 5 bases from J, leaving 14 bases between. The CDR3 length is 14 residues. Germline V gene lookup returns CDR1 SGHRS and CDR2 YFSETQ.

This chain links TRBV5-8 with TRBJ2-5, with D perhaps TRBD2 (6 bases). CDR1 is SGHTS, CDR2 YDEGEE, per germline. The CDR3 sequence is 17 residues long. Trimming stripped 0 bases from V and 5 bases from J, with 20 bases between. The CDR3 sequence is CASSLGHGGRMVETQYF. CDR3 bases: TGTGCCAGCAGCTTGGGCCATGGGGGGAGAATGGTCGAGACCCAGTACTTC.

The chain links TRBV28 to TRBJ2-7; TRBD2 matches at 7 bases. Germline assignment: CDR1 MDHEN and CDR2 SYDVKM. V was pared by 3 bases and J by 2 bases, with 4 bases of the junction left unmatched. The CDR3 loop spans 14 amino acids. The CDR3 is CASSLFGGAYEQYF. DNA of the CDR3: TGTGCCAGCAGTTTGTTTGGGGGGGCCTACGAGCAGTACTTC.

This rearrangement joins TRBV7-9 to TRBJ2-1; no clear D. The CDR3 consists of 14 residues. V lost 1 base and J lost 5, with 9 bases in between. CDR1 and CDR2 (germline): SEHNR, FQNEAQ (reference sequence). The CDR3 coding sequence is TGTGCCAGCAGCTTAGTTCGGGTAGACAATGAGCAGTTCTTC. Translating gives CASSLVRVDNEQFF.

V and J are TRBV5-1 and TRBJ2-3; 7 nucleotides line up with TRBD2. This CDR3 is built from 18 residues. The J segment lost 0 bases and the V segment lost 2 bases, leaving 12 bases of the junction unmatched. CDR1 and CDR2 (germline): SGHRS, YFSETQ. The CDR3 protein is CASSFSKGRVASTDTQYF. For the CDR3, the DNA is TGCGCCAGCAGCTTCTCCAAGGGGAGGGTGGCTAGCACAGATACGCAGTATTTT.